Shown below are 31 T cell receptor beta chains from a single sample sequenced in a study of CD4 and CD8 cells across lung adenocarcinoma regions. Each CDR3 protein is one row after TCRdb ran MiXCR on the PCR reads. The sample includes about 23,000 distinct CDR3 sequences, around 52% of them seen just once. The sample consisted of CD4+ T cells from the center of a lung tumor. These receptors were taken from a male donor with lung adenocarcinoma. The CD4 and CD8 labels of this study may be unreliable.

The chain recombines TRBV6-1 with TRBJ2-1; 15 positions agree with TRBD2. Germline values: CDR1 MNHNS, CDR2 SASEGT. The CDR3 contains 14 residues. The trim removed 4 bases at V and 10 bases at J, leaving 2 bases unmatched. CDR3 DNA: TGTGCCAGCAGTGGGACTAGCGGGAGGGGCGAGCAGTTCTTC. Translated, it gives CASSGTSGRGEQFF.

The sample holds many counts of this clonotype. The gene calls are TRBV24-1 and TRBJ2-1, with D perhaps TRBD2 (6 bases). Germline CDR1 reads KGHDR; CDR2 reads SFDVKD. This CDR3 has 14 amino acids. Trimming took off 7 bases at V and 7 bases at J, with 16 bases between the two ends. CDR3 bases: TGTGCCACCAGGGGGAGGACTCCGGGGAATGAGCAGTTCTTC. Translated, it gives CATRGRTPGNEQFF.

In its sample, this clonotype was seen many times. The V and J genes are TRBV6-1 and TRBJ1-4; no definite D call. CDR1 is MNHNS and CDR2 is SASEGT in the germline V gene. The V and J ends lost 6 bases and 5 bases respectively, with 10 bases between them. The CDR3 runs 13 residues. The CDR3 loop reads CASRGGLNEKLFF. The CDR3 region has the DNA TGTGCCAGCAGGGGTGGACTGAATGAAAAACTGTTTTTT.

The genes are TRBV6-2 or TRBV6-3 and TRBJ1-4; perhaps TRBD1 as D (5 bases). There are 13 residues in the CDR3. Germline CDR1 MNHEY, CDR2 SVGEGT. Trimming left V 8 bases short and J 8 bases short, with 15 bases between. The DNA for the CDR3 is TGTGCCAGCGGTGGTCAGGGAGGCGAAAAACTGTTTTTT. It encodes CASGGQGGEKLFF.

Notes on this clonotype: One end of the junction fails to match germline, which may point to a read error. The chain carries TRBV27 and TRBJ2-3; D is possibly TRBD2 (5 bases). The CDR3 contains 16 residues. CDR1 is MNHEY and CDR2 is SMNVEV in the germline V gene (reference sequence). The CDR3 DNA reads TGTGCCAGCAGTTTCGACGGCGGCCCTAGCACAGAGACGCAGTATTTT. Translating gives CASSFDGGPSTETQYF.

Comment on this clonotype: Germline and junction disagree at one end, which may indicate a read error. The rearrangement joins TRBV27 to TRBJ2-5, with D possibly being TRBD1 or TRBD2 (6 bases each). The CDR3 runs 14 residues. Germline CDR1 and CDR2: MNHEY and SMNVEV (reference sequence). CDR3 amino acids: CAGLRGGNKETQYF. In DNA form, the CDR3 reads TGTGCGGGCCTCAGGGGCGGGAACAAAGAGACGCAGTACTTC.

There are a few counts of this clonotype. The V gene is TRBV11-2, the J gene TRBJ2-1, with unresolved D. V was pared by 0 bases and J by 10 bases, with 13 bases between. This CDR3 has 14 amino acids. Germline V gives CDR1 SGHAT, CDR2 FQNNGV. CDR3 in amino acids: CASSLDERAYEQFF. The CDR3, as DNA: TGTGCCAGCAGCTTAGATGAACGGGCCTACGAGCAGTTCTTC.

The V and J genes are TRBV20-1 and TRBJ2-1; TRBD2 aligns across 7 bases. The end of the DNA fits TRBJ2-7 better, so the J call may be wrong. Germline V gene sequence: CDR1 DFQATT, CDR2 SNEGSKA (reference sequence). The CDR3 is 12 residues long. CDR3 nucleotide sequence: TGCTCGGGGGGTGGCGGGATATACGAGCAGTACTTC. Protein product: CSGGGGIYEQYF.

In DNA form, the CDR3 reads TGCGCCAGCAGTGGGGGGGTTGGAGAGACCCAGTACTTC. This sequence encodes CASSGGVGETQYF. The genes are TRBV10-2 and TRBJ2-4, with D possibly matching TRBD2 (6 bases). The J call may be wrong; the DNA end is better matched by TRBJ2-5. The CDR3 loop spans 13 amino acids. Germline CDR1 WSHSY, CDR2 SAAADI.

This clonotype was recorded only once. V gene TRBV20-1 combines with J gene TRBJ2-3, with TRBD2 matching 15 bases. Matching the DNA end better, TRBJ2-7 makes the J call doubtful. The CDR3 has 18 amino acids. Germline-derived CDR1 and CDR2 are DFQATT and SNEGSKA (reference sequence). The CDR3 loop reads CSARLGLAGGNSYNEQYF. The CDR3 DNA sequence: TGCAGTGCTAGACTGGGACTAGCGGGAGGTAACTCCTACAATGAGCAGTACTTC.

Turning to this clonotype: Relative to the germline gene, one junction end is altered; a read error may explain this. The V gene is TRBV10-3, the J gene TRBJ2-5, with D tentatively TRBD2 (7 bases). This CDR3 is built from 16 residues. The germline gives CDR1 ENHRY, CDR2 SYGVKD. The CDR3 region has the DNA TGTGCCACAGCGGGGCTGGGGGGCGGTGTCCCAGAGACGCAGTACTTC. Protein sequence: CATAGLGGGVPETQYF.

The chain uses TRBV6-5 and TRBJ2-4; TRBD2 matches 7 bases. Germline V lookup: CDR1 MNHEY, CDR2 SVGAGI. J lost 6 bases, V lost 0 bases, and 8 bases had no gene match. The CDR3 contains 16 residues. In DNA form, the CDR3 reads TGTGCCAGCAGTTACTCGACGGGACTACTCACAAACATTCAGTACTTC. It encodes CASSYSTGLLTNIQYF.

This clonotype has a count of ten or more. The V call is TRBV6-5, the J call TRBJ2-2; TRBD1 is a possible D gene (5 bases). Per the germline V gene, CDR1 is MNHEY and CDR2 is SVGAGI. Trimming left V 4 bases short and J 5 bases short, with 8 bases between. The CDR3 totals 13 residues. The CDR3 here is CASSSRQTGELFF. DNA for the CDR3: TGTGCCAGCAGTTCTCGACAGACCGGGGAGCTGTTTTTT.

This clonotype appeared many times. The chain is built from TRBV6-5 and TRBJ1-1; 8 bases line up with TRBD1. This CDR3 spans 17 amino acids. Trimming cost V 2 bases and J 1 base; bases outside gene matches: 9. Germline values: CDR1 MNHEY, CDR2 SVGAGI. CDR3 in amino acids: CASSYTRQGMSNTEAFF. CDR3 DNA: TGTGCCAGCAGTTACACCCGACAGGGGATGTCGAACACTGAAGCTTTCTTT.

A note on this clonotype: The junction differs from germline at one of its ends, possibly a read error. The CDR3 DNA is TGTGCCAGCAGGAAAAGCGGGATAGGGAAAAACACGCAGTATTTC. Translated: CASRKSGIGKNTQYF. V and J are TRBV6-1 and TRBJ2-4; 7 nucleotides align to TRBD2. The CDR3 sequence is 15 residues long. From germline, CDR1 is MNHNS and CDR2 SASEGT.

This clonotype has ten or more counts. The CDR3 region is CASSLNQAGTSAQETQYF. The CDR3 region has the DNA TGCGCCAGCAGCCTCAATCAAGCTGGGACTAGCGCACAAGAGACCCAGTACTTC. The chain couples TRBV4-1 to TRBJ2-5; 10 nucleotides agree with TRBD2. Germline CDR1 MGHRA, CDR2 YSYEKL. The CDR3 has 18 amino acids. V was pared by 4 bases and J by 2 bases, with 13 bases of the junction left unmatched.

The V and J genes are TRBV7-2 and TRBJ2-1; D gene ambiguous. The CDR3 totals 14 residues. V was trimmed by 2 bases and J by 9 bases, leaving 14 bases between them. The germline V gene has CDR1 SGHTA and CDR2 FQGNSA. The DNA of the CDR3 is TGTGCCAGCAGCTTATGGAGTGTGGGCTCTGAGCAGTTCTTC. It is translated as CASSLWSVGSEQFF.

Note on this clonotype: One end of the junction fails to match germline, which may point to a read error. This rearrangement joins TRBV10-2 to TRBJ2-5; tentatively, D is TRBD1 (6 bases). The CDR3 spans 14 residues. The germline V gene has CDR1 WSHSY and CDR2 SAAADI. CDR3 nucleotide sequence: TGTGCGGGCAGTGGGGGCAGCGACCAAGATACCCAGTACTTT. It codes for CAGSGGSDQDTQYF.

By frequency in the sample, this clonotype is medium-sized (0.01 to 0.1%). The chain is built from TRBV6-1 and TRBJ1-1; D gene uncertain. CDR1 and CDR2 (germline): MNHNS, SASEGT. Trimming pared 5 bases from V and 4 bases from J, leaving 11 bases between. The CDR3 runs 13 residues. CDR3 sequence (DNA): TGTGCCAGCAGTCTTCGGGTGGGCACTGAAGCTTTCTTT. This codes for CASSLRVGTEAFF.

This clonotype was recorded at least ten times. The rearrangement uses TRBV12-3 or TRBV12-4 and TRBJ2-3; possible D gene TRBD2, 5 bases. CDR3 size: 14 residues. Trimming pared 1 base from V and 5 bases from J, leaving 10 bases between. The CDR3 coding sequence is TGTGCCAGCAGTTTAGGAGGGAGTGGAGATACGCAGTATTTT. It encodes CASSLGGSGDTQYF.

The chain combines TRBV20-1 with TRBJ1-6; 12 bases line up with TRBD1. CDR1 and CDR2 from the germline V gene are DFQATT and SNEGSKA (reference sequence). V lost 3 bases and J lost 10; bases outside the gene matches: 4. This CDR3 region has 14 residues. The CDR3: CSARGQGAGSPLHF. The DNA for the CDR3 is TGCAGTGCTAGGGGACAGGGGGCGGGATCACCCCTCCACTTT.

This clonotype was recorded many times. J is TRBJ2-5 and V is TRBV6-5; no reliable D call. The J call is doubtful: the DNA matches TRBJ2-7 better. The CDR3 sequence is 14 residues long. CDR1 is MNHEY, CDR2 SVGAGI, per germline. The CDR3 coding sequence is TGTGCCAGCAGCTACGAAATAGGGCCCTACGAGCAGTACTTC. Protein product: CASSYEIGPYEQYF.

This clonotype was seen a few times. The chain carries TRBV6-1 and TRBJ2-1; 11 nucleotides align to TRBD2. Germline values: CDR1 MNHNS, CDR2 SASEGT. The V segment lost 4 bases and the J segment 10 bases; nucleotides outside the gene matches: 12. The CDR3 is 16 amino acids. The chain's CDR3 is CASSAGTSGTWGEQFF. The CDR3 DNA sequence: TGTGCCAGCAGTGCCGGGACTAGCGGTACCTGGGGCGAGCAGTTCTTC.

Points on this clonotype: The junction shows a germline mismatch at one end, possibly a read error. This rearrangement joins TRBV7-8 to TRBJ2-3; D unclear. Germline lookup yields CDR1 SGHVS and CDR2 FQNEAQ. The CDR3 extends over 13 amino acids. Written as DNA, the CDR3 is TGTGCCAGCAGCCGGATTGGCCCAGATACCCAGTATTTC. This gives the protein CASSRIGPDTQYF.

The genes are TRBV3-1 and TRBJ2-1; 8 bases fit TRBD2. Germline loops: CDR1 LGHDT, CDR2 YNNKEL (reference sequence). The CDR3 has 15 residues. The V and J ends lost 4 bases and 8 bases, in that order; junction bases with no gene match: 10. The CDR3 protein is CASSRGTRGTDEQFF. DNA of the CDR3: TGTGCCAGCAGCCGCGGGACTAGAGGTACGGATGAGCAGTTCTTC.

In its sample, this clonotype was seen many times. The CDR3 loop reads CASSATKSSPLHF. The CDR3 DNA sequence: TGCGCCAGCAGTGCAACCAAATCTTCACCCCTCCACTTT. The rearrangement uses TRBV10-1 and TRBJ1-6; D gene unclear. Germline V gives CDR1 WNHNN, CDR2 SYGVQD (reference sequence). This CDR3 has 13 amino acids. The V end was cut by 4 bases, the J end by 9 bases, with 10 bases between.

This clonotype was found many times. V is TRBV25-1 and J is TRBJ2-3, with a possible D match to TRBD1 (7 bases). V was cut by 3 bases and J by 4 bases, with 14 bases left in between. Germline V CDR1 and CDR2: MGHDK, SYGVNS. The CDR3 runs 15 residues. This CDR3 reads CASSDSRGEADTQYF. Here the CDR3 DNA reads TGTGCCAGCAGTGATTCCAGGGGGGAGGCAGATACGCAGTATTTT. The variable domain in full, completed from reference TRBV25-1 and TRBJ2-3, reads EADIYQTPRYLVIGTGKKITLECSQTMGHDKMYWYQQDPGMELHLIHYSYGVNSTEKGDLSSESTVSRIRTEHFPLTLESARPSHTSQYLCASSDSRGEADTQYFGPGTRLTVL.

The CDR3 sequence is CASSSTGVVTQYF. The CDR3 DNA follows: TGTGCCAGCAGTTCTACGGGGGTTGTTACGCAGTATTTT. The chain employs TRBV12-3 or TRBV12-4 and TRBJ2-3, with D possibly matching TRBD2 (6 bases). Trimming cost V 4 bases and J 8 bases, with 13 bases left between them. This CDR3 has 13 residues.

This clonotype was picked up a small number of times. The chain links TRBV6-1 to TRBJ2-3, with 7 bases aligning to TRBD2. This CDR3 contains 14 residues. J was trimmed by 4 bases and V by 5 bases; bases with no gene match: 6. CDR1 MNHNS and CDR2 SASEGT come from the germline V gene. The CDR3 spells CASSRGGDADTQYF. In nucleotides, the CDR3 is TGTGCCAGCAGTCGGGGAGGGGATGCAGATACGCAGTATTTT.

On this clonotype itself: The junction shows a germline mismatch at one end, possibly a read error. The CDR3 nucleotides read TGTGCCGGGAGTATTGGGGGACGGGGCGAAGAGACGCAGTATTTC. This encodes CAGSIGGRGEETQYF. The chain has TRBV6-1 and TRBJ2-3, with D possibly called TRBD1 or TRBD2 (5 bases each). CDR3 length equals 15 residues. CDR1 and CDR2 from the germline V gene are MNHNS and SASEGT.

The rearrangement joins TRBV11-2 to TRBJ2-3; TRBD1 matches 7 bases. Germline V gene sequence: CDR1 SGHAT, CDR2 FQNNGV. This CDR3 comprises 16 residues. V lost 5 bases and J lost 9; bases outside the gene matches: 17. CDR3 coding DNA: TGTGCCAGCAGCCACGACAGGGTGAGAGTCAAAGACACGCAGTATTTT. Its translation is CASSHDRVRVKDTQYF.